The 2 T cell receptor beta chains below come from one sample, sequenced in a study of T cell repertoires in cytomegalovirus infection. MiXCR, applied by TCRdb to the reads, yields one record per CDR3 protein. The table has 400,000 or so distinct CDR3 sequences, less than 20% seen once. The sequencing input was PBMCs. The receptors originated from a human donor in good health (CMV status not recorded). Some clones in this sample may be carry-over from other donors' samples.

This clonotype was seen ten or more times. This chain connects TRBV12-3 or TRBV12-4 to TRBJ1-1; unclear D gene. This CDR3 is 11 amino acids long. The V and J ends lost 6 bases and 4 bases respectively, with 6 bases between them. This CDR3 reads CASSLGTEAFF. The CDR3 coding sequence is TGTGCCAGCAGCTTGGGCACTGAAGCTTTCTTT.

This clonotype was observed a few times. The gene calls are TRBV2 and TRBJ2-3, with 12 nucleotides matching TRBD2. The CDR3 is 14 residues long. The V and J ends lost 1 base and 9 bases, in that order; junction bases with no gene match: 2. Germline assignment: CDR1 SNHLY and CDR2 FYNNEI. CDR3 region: CASSEELAGGTQYF. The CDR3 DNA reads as TGTGCCAGCAGTGAAGAACTAGCGGGAGGCACGCAGTATTTT.